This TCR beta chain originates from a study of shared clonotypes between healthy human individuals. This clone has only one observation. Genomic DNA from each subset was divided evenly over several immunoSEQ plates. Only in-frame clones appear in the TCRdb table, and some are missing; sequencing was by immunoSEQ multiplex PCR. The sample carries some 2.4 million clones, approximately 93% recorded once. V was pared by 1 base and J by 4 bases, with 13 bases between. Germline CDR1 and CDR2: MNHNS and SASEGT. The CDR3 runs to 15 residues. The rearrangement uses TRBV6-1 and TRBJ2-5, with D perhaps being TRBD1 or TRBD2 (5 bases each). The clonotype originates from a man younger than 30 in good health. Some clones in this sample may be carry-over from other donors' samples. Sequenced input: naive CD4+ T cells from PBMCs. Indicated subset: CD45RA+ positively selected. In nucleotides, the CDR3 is TGTGCCAGCAGTGAAGAGTGGGACCACGCAGAGACCCAGTACTTC. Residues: CASSEEWDHAETQYF.